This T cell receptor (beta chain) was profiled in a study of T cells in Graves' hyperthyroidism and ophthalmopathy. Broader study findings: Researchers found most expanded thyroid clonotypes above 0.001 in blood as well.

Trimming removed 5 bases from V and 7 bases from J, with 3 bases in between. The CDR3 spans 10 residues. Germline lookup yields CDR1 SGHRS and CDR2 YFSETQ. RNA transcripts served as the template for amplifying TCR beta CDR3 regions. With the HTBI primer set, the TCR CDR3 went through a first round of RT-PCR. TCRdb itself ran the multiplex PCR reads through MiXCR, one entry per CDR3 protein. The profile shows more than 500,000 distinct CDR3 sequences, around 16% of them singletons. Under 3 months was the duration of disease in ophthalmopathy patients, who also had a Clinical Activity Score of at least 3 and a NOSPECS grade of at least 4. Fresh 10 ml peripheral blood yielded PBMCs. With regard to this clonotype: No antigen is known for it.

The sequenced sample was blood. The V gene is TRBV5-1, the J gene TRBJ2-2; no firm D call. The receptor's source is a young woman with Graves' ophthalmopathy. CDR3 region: CASRYGELFF. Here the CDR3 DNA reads TGCGCCAGCAGATACGGGGAGCTGTTTTTT.